This TCR beta chain is from a study of blood T cells in healthy people across ages. Study-level points and caveats: Age showed a roughly linear inverse relationship with TCR beta diversity per million T cells.

Germline V gene lookup returns CDR1 LNHNV and CDR2 YYDKDF (reference sequence). This CDR3 spans 13 amino acids. Trimming cost V 3 bases and J 3 bases, with 8 bases left between them. A remark on this clonotype: The antigen is unknown.

A J-beta primer mix and a sample-barcoded 5' primer were used in a second PCR of about 6 to 12 cycles. Using its own MiXCR run on the 5' RACE reads, TCRdb lists one record per CDR3 protein. The top ten hold roughly 23% of the sample, which has some 1.8 million distinct CDR3 sequences, approximately 40% seen once. This chain uses TRBV15 with TRBJ1-2; a possible D gene is TRBD1 (5 bases). This clonotype was sampled from a human donor in good health. Sequenced material: blood. CDR3: CATSRGLHYGYTF. The CDR3 region has the DNA TGTGCCACCAGCAGGGGACTGCACTATGGCTACACCTTC.